This section outlines one TCR beta chain sequence together with its context. The data belong to a study of PD-1 blockade in mismatch repair-deficient tumors. V was shortened by 0 bases and J by 3 bases, with 18 bases between the two germline ends. This CDR3 spans 18 amino acids. Looked up from germline, CDR1 is MGHRA and CDR2 is YSYEKL. The protocol was immunoSEQ multiplex PCR, while the TCRdb copy is restricted to in-frame clones and leaves out a portion. The sample shows some 66,000 clones, 88% of them seen only once. Material: peripheral blood, obtained 52 weeks after starting pembrolizumab. The receptor's source is an adult with mismatch repair-deficient cancer. The V and J genes are TRBV4-1 and TRBJ1-5, with D perhaps matching TRBD1 (6 bases). CDR3 sequence: CASSQEVRQGSSNQPQHF. The CDR3 nucleotides read TGCGCCAGCAGCCAAGAAGTTAGGCAGGGGTCCTCCAATCAGCCCCAGCATTTT.